The clone carrying this TCR beta chain has only a few counts. These data belong to a study of human T cells and chemical hapten exposure. TCRdb reprocessed the RACE reads with MiXCR, giving one entry per CDR3 protein. Of 250,000 to 300,000 distinct CDR3 sequences listed, approximately 7.5% are singletons. V dropped 2 bases and J dropped 8; count of bases not matched to a gene: 6. Looked up from germline, CDR1 is DFQATT and CDR2 is SNEGSKA (reference sequence). This CDR3 is built from 14 residues. Sample time point: pre-sensitization, week 0. Treatment noted: therapeutic diphenylcyclopropenone sensitization with weekly scalp DPC.

The chain uses TRBV20-1 and TRBJ2-1, with 10 bases fitting TRBD1. This clonotype was obtained from a man aged 18 to 30 with alopecia areata. Some clones in this sample may be carry-over from other donors' samples. The material was whole blood, obtained in connection with sensitization to the hapten diphenylcyclopropenone (DPC). The chain's CDR3 is CSARKRTGGYEQFF. CDR3 DNA: TGCAGTGCTAGAAAGAGGACAGGGGGATATGAGCAGTTCTTC.